What follows describes a single TCR beta chain. As yet, its antigen is unknown. A J-beta primer mix and a sample-barcoded 5' primer were used in a second PCR of about 7 to 12 cycles. Every cDNA molecule bore a tag from a template-switch adaptor containing 12 random nucleotides. MiXCR, applied by TCRdb to the 5' RACE reads, yields one record per CDR3 protein. The table records hundreds of thousands of distinct CDR3 sequences, approximately 21% of them present only once. This sample is part of a study of blood T cells in healthy people across ages. Broader study findings: Diversity figures based on one million T cells were deemed too low. A greater number of naive CD4+ cells and higher diversity distinguished long-lived donors from aged donors.

V lost 0 bases and J lost 5, with 17 bases in between. CDR3 size: 15 residues. Looked up from germline, CDR1 is DFQATT and CDR2 is SNEGSKA (reference sequence). Each sample had at least 6.5 million PBMCs isolated. Sequenced material: blood. This sequence was found in a man in his sixties or seventies in good health. This chain connects TRBV20-1 to TRBJ2-7; D is unclear. DNA for the CDR3: TGCAGTGCTAGAGATAAGCGCTTGGAAATCCACGAGCAGTACTTC. Translated, it gives CSARDKRLEIHEQYF.